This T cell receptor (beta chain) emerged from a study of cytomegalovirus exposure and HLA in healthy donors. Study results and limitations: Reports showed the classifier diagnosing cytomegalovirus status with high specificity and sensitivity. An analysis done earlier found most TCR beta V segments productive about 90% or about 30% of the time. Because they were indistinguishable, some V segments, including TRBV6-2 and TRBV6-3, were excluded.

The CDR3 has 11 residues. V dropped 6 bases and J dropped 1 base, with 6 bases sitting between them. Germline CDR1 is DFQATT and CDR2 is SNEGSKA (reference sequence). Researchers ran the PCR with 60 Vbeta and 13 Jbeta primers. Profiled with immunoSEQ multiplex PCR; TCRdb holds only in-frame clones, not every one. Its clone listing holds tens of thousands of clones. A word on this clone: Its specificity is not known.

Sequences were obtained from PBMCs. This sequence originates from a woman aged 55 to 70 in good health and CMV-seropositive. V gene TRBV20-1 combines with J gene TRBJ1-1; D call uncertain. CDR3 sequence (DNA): TGCAGTGCGGGCGAGAACACTGAAGCTTTCTTT. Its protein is CSAGENTEAFF.